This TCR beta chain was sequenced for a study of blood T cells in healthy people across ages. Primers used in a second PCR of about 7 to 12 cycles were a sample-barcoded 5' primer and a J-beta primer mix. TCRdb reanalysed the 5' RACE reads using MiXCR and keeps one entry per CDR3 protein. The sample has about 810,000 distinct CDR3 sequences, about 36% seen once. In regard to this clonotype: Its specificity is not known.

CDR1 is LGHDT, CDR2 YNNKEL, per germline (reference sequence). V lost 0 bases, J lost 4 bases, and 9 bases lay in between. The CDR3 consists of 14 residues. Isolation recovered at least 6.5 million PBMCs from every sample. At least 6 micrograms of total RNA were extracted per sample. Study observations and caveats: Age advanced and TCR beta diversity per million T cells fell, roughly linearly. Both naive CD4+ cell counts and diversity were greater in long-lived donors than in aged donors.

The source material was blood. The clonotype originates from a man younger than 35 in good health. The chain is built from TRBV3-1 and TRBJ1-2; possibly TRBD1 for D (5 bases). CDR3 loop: CASSQDQGGYGYTF. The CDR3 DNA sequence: TGTGCCAGCAGCCAAGATCAGGGAGGCTATGGCTACACCTTC.